The 14 T cell receptor beta chains in this list originate from one sample, sequenced in a study of T-cell memory formation after mild COVID-19. TCRdb reprocessed the 5' RACE reads via MiXCR and lists one record per CDR3 protein. The sample holds 75,000 to 95,000 distinct CDR3 sequences, over 13% seen once. Sequenced input: PBMCs or a T cell subset sorted from them (not recorded which). The receptors originated from a man younger than 30 who had mild COVID-19 (a few samples of this study predate the infection). Cell type and time point are not known.

The rearrangement joins TRBV2 to TRBJ2-5, with D possibly being TRBD2 (5 bases). The V gene lost 6 bases and the J gene lost 0 bases, with 11 bases spanning the gap. Germline V gene data show CDR1 as SNHLY and CDR2 as FYNNEI. CDR3 length: 14 amino acids. The DNA of the CDR3 is TGTGCCAGCAGACCGGGGTTTGACCAAGAGACCCAGTACTTC. This gives the protein CASRPGFDQETQYF. The full variable domain, rest sourced from reference TRBV2 and TRBJ2-5, is EPEVTQTPSHQVTQMGQEVILRCVPISNHLYFYWYRQILGQKVEFLVSFYNNEISEKSEIFDDQFSVERPDGSNFTLKIRSTKLEDSAMYFCASRPGFDQETQYFGPGTRLLVL.

This clonotype was observed many times. The chain links TRBV27 to TRBJ1-1, with D uncertain. From germline, CDR1 is MNHEY and CDR2 SMNVEV (reference sequence). Trimming shortened V by 3 bases and J by 5 bases, and 10 bases separated the two germline ends. The CDR3 is 13 amino acids. The CDR3 here is CASSFVGGTEAFF. DNA of the CDR3: TGTGCCAGCAGTTTTGTAGGAGGGACTGAAGCTTTCTTT.

There are many counts of this clonotype. The V call is TRBV20-1, the J call TRBJ2-3; 10 nucleotides match TRBD2. Germline V gene sequence: CDR1 DFQATT, CDR2 SNEGSKA (reference sequence). The CDR3 runs to 15 residues. Germline trimming cut 3 bases from V and 1 base from J; bases unmatched to any gene: 4. The CDR3 here is CSASDLAGGTDTQYF. The DNA for the CDR3 is TGCAGTGCTAGCGACCTAGCGGGGGGCACAGATACGCAGTATTTT.

This clonotype appeared a few times. V and J are TRBV20-1 and TRBJ2-7; 7 bases fit TRBD1. This CDR3 region has 12 residues. Germline V CDR1 and CDR2: DFQATT, SNEGSKA (reference sequence). V lost 3 bases and J lost 4; bases outside the gene matches: 3. The chain's CDR3 is CSASRGSYEQYF. For the CDR3, the DNA is TGCAGTGCTAGCAGGGGGTCATACGAGCAGTACTTC.

The gene calls are TRBV11-2 and TRBJ2-1, with 8 nucleotides matching TRBD2. The CDR3 is 15 residues long. Trimming removed 5 bases from V and 4 bases from J; junction bases left unmatched: 7. Looked up from germline, CDR1 is SGHAT and CDR2 is FQNNGV. The CDR3 is CASSLSGGPYNEQFF. CDR3 nucleotide sequence: TGTGCCAGCAGCCTGAGCGGGGGTCCTTACAATGAGCAGTTCTTC.

The rearrangement joins TRBV9 to TRBJ1-1; D not resolved. The CDR3 contains 14 residues. Looked up from germline, CDR1 is SGDLS and CDR2 is YYNGEE. Trimming removed 3 bases from V and 5 bases from J, with 14 bases in between. In DNA form, the CDR3 reads TGTGCCAGCAGCGCAACGGACGGTGGGACTGAAGCTTTCTTT. Its protein product is CASSATDGGTEAFF.

This chain joins TRBV6-5 and TRBJ2-1; D might be TRBD1 or TRBD2, each matching 6 bases. The V gene's germline CDR1 is MNHEY and CDR2 SVGAGI. The CDR3 has 15 amino acids. The V end was cut by 2 bases, the J end by 5 bases, with 13 bases between. The CDR3 loop reads CASSYGLGGNNEQFF. CDR3 coding DNA: TGTGCCAGCAGTTACGGCCTGGGGGGCAACAATGAGCAGTTCTTC.

This clonotype has a handful of counts. For the CDR3, the DNA is TGTGCCAGCAGCCCCCGGGCCGTGAGCAATGAGCAGTTCTTC. This codes for CASSPRAVSNEQFF. This chain links TRBV7-8 with TRBJ2-1; D uncertain. This CDR3 has 14 residues. From germline, CDR1 is SGHVS and CDR2 FQNEAQ. The V and J ends lost 5 bases and 6 bases respectively, with 14 bases between them.

V is TRBV4-1 and J is TRBJ2-7; 10 bases map to TRBD2. Per germline, CDR1 MGHRA and CDR2 YSYEKL. CDR3 size: 15 residues. Trimming took 0 bases from V and 4 from J; bases not matched to a gene: 3. CDR3 loop: CASSQEWTSGYEQYF. The CDR3 nucleotides read TGCGCCAGCAGCCAAGAGTGGACTAGCGGTTACGAGCAGTACTTC.

This clonotype was seen a handful of times. The rearrangement joins TRBV4-3 to TRBJ1-2, with 12 positions matching TRBD1. V lost 3 bases, J lost 7 bases, and 6 bases stayed unmatched. Germline values: CDR1 LGHNA, CDR2 YSLEER. The CDR3 sequence is 15 residues long. CDR3 coding DNA: TGCGCCAGCAGCCAGGTGGGACAGGGGGCTGGTGGCTACACCTTC. This codes for CASSQVGQGAGGYTF.

In its sample, this clonotype was seen many times. This chain uses TRBV12-3 or TRBV12-4 with TRBJ2-5; possible D gene TRBD2, 5 bases. The CDR3 sequence is 11 residues long. V was clipped by 5 bases and J by 5 bases, with 6 bases between them. The chain's CDR3 is CASSRGETQYF. CDR3 DNA: TGTGCCAGCAGTCGAGGGGAGACCCAGTACTTC.

The chain combines TRBV11-2 with TRBJ2-7; 8 bases fit TRBD1. With 3 bases clipped from V and 2 bases from J, the junction kept 3 bases outside the gene matches. Looked up from germline, CDR1 is SGHAT and CDR2 is FQNNGV. This CDR3 region has 14 residues. CDR3 loop: CASSFRGPTYEQYF. The DNA for the CDR3 is TGTGCCAGCAGCTTCAGGGGGCCGACCTACGAGCAGTACTTC.

The genes are TRBV16 and TRBJ1-1; weak D call: TRBD1 (5 bases). Trimming removed 0 bases at V and 2 bases at J, with 13 bases between. This CDR3 contains 16 residues. Germline CDR1 KGHSY, CDR2 FQNENV. CDR3: CASSQSVGATNTEAFF. CDR3 nucleotide sequence: TGTGCCAGCAGCCAATCGGTTGGGGCCACTAACACTGAAGCTTTCTTT. Full variable domain (remainder filled in from reference TRBV16 and TRBJ1-1): GEEVAQTPKHLVRGEGQKAKLYCAPIKGHSYVFWYQQVLKNEFKFLISFQNENVFDETGMPKERFSAKCLPNSPCSLEIQATKLEDSAVYFCASSQSVGATNTEAFFGQGTRLTVV.

J is TRBJ1-1 and V is TRBV5-1; D perhaps matches TRBD1 (5 bases). Germline CDR1 reads SGHRS; CDR2 reads YFSETQ. The CDR3 contains 13 residues. V dropped 3 bases and J dropped 1 base, with 7 bases sitting between them. CDR3 amino acids: CASSWQGNTEAFF. Written as DNA, the CDR3 is TGCGCCAGCAGCTGGCAGGGGAACACTGAAGCTTTCTTT.